These 32 T cell receptor beta chains were all obtained from the same sample, sequenced in a study of cytomegalovirus exposure and HLA in healthy donors. The PCR had 60 Vbeta and 13 Jbeta primers. Sequencing used immunoSEQ multiplex PCR; TCRdb keeps in-frame clones, though not all of them. Here the sample spans approximately 150,000 clones, around 82% being singletons. What was sequenced was PBMCs. The origin of the receptors is a woman in her thirties or forties in good health and CMV-seropositive.

This sequence joins TRBV29-1 and TRBJ1-2, with unresolved D. Trimming removed 3 bases at V and 5 bases at J, with 7 bases between. The CDR3 consists of 11 residues. Germline V gene sequence: CDR1 SQVTM, CDR2 ANQGSEA. CDR3 in amino acids: CSVEARYGYTF. Written as DNA, the CDR3 is TGCAGCGTTGAGGCCAGATATGGCTACACCTTC.

The chain employs TRBV18 and TRBJ2-3, with TRBD1 identical over 7 bases. The CDR3 length is 13 residues. Trimming cost V 5 bases and J 5 bases; bases outside gene matches: 4. Germline V gene data show CDR1 as KGHSH and CDR2 as LQKENI. Here the CDR3 DNA reads TGTGCCAGCTCATTCCGACAGGGAGATACGCAGTATTTT. Translating it yields CASSFRQGDTQYF.

The chain joins TRBV7-2 to TRBJ2-1; D perhaps matches TRBD2 (6 bases). The V end was cut by 6 bases, the J end by 5 bases, with 17 bases between. Germline loops: CDR1 SGHTA, CDR2 FQGNSA. The length of the CDR3 is 15 residues. CDR3 in amino acids: CASSPKVAGNNEQFF. DNA for the CDR3: TGTGCCAGCAGTCCGAAGGTTGCGGGGAACAATGAGCAGTTCTTC.

The rearrangement uses TRBV5-1 and TRBJ2-7; D is possibly TRBD2 (6 bases). This CDR3 spans 13 amino acids. Germline CDR1 SGHRS, CDR2 YFSETQ. V was shortened by 3 bases and J by 6 bases, with 13 bases between the two germline ends. The CDR3, as DNA: TGCGCCAGCAGCTCTGGCGGGATAGGCGAGCAGTACTTC. This encodes CASSSGGIGEQYF. Supplemented by reference TRBV5-1 and TRBJ2-7, the full variable domain reads KAGVTQTPRYLIKTRGQQVTLSCSPISGHRSVSWYQQTPGQGLQFLFEYFSETQRNKGNFPGRFSGRQFSNSRSEMNVSTLELGDSALYLCASSSGGIGEQYFGPGTRLTVT.

This clone has only a few counts. J is TRBJ1-6 and V is TRBV6-1; maybe TRBD1 (6 bases). Trimming stripped 0 bases from V and 8 bases from J, with 11 bases between. CDR1 MNHNS and CDR2 SASEGT come from the germline V gene. The CDR3 extends over 15 amino acids. In DNA, the CDR3 is TGTGCCAGCAGTGAAGCAGAGGACAGCTATTCACCCCTCCACTTT. Its protein product is CASSEAEDSYSPLHF.

A remark on this clone: One end of the junction does not line up with germline, which may come from a read error. Other DNA sequences within the sample encode an identical CDR3. J is TRBJ1-4 and V is TRBV28; unclear D gene. Germline values: CDR1 MDHEN, CDR2 SYDVKM. The CDR3 has 14 amino acids. The chain's CDR3 is CASSSSSLNEKLFF. CDR3 coding DNA: TGTGCCAGCAGTTCGAGCTCCCTTAATGAAAAACTGTTCTTT.

The rearrangement uses TRBV29-1 and TRBJ2-2; D perhaps matches TRBD2 (6 bases). This CDR3 has 14 amino acids. Germline V gene data show CDR1 as SQVTM and CDR2 as ANQGSEA. V gave up 3 bases and J gave up 4 bases, with 12 bases separating them. CDR3 coding DNA: TGCAGCGTTGATGGGACCGGGGGCACCGGGGAGCTGTTTTTT. This translates into CSVDGTGGTGELFF.

The chain is built from TRBV19 and TRBJ2-2; 8 nucleotides match TRBD1. V was clipped by 4 bases and J by 2 bases; unmatched bases: 6. From germline, CDR1 is LNHDA and CDR2 SQIVND (reference sequence). The CDR3 covers 16 residues. The chain's CDR3 is CASSTFGQGNTGELFF. CDR3 in DNA: TGTGCCAGTAGTACCTTCGGACAGGGAAACACCGGGGAGCTGTTTTTT.

The rearrangement joins TRBV28 to TRBJ1-5; no clear D gene. V lost 6 bases to trimming and J lost 8 bases, with 14 bases between them. CDR1 is MDHEN, CDR2 SYDVKM, per germline. CDR3 length: 13 residues. The CDR3 region is CASSTPQSEPQHF. The CDR3 coding sequence is TGTGCCAGCAGCACACCCCAGTCTGAGCCCCAGCATTTT.

The genes are TRBV7-8 and TRBJ1-4; TRBD1 agrees at 9 bases. Germline assignment: CDR1 SGHVS and CDR2 FQNEAQ. The V segment lost 5 bases and the J segment 5 bases; nucleotides outside the gene matches: 6. The CDR3 has 15 residues. The CDR3 DNA is TGTGCCAGCAGCCCTCGGACAGGGGCCAATGAAAAACTGTTTTTT. The encoded protein is CASSPRTGANEKLFF.

This chain links TRBV6-6 with TRBJ2-3; D not certain. Germline V lookup: CDR1 MNHNY, CDR2 SVGAGI (reference sequence). There are 16 residues in the CDR3. Trimming removed 0 bases at V and 3 bases at J, with 13 bases between. CDR3 sequence reads: CASSYSGLAVTDTQYF. CDR3 DNA sequence: TGTGCCAGCAGTTACTCGGGTCTCGCGGTAACAGATACGCAGTATTTT.

The CDR3 reads CASSLIQGAGNTIYF. For the CDR3, the DNA is TGTGCCAGCAGCCTCATCCAGGGGGCTGGAAACACCATATATTTT. The chain combines TRBV7-8 with TRBJ1-3; 7 positions match TRBD1. Looked up from germline, CDR1 is SGHVS and CDR2 is FQNEAQ. The V and J ends lost 5 bases and 2 bases, in that order; junction bases with no gene match: 6. The CDR3 contains 15 residues.

The genes are TRBV7-9 and TRBJ2-3; D is ambiguous. CDR3 length: 15 residues. The germline CDR1 and CDR2 sequences are SEHNR and FQNEAQ (reference sequence). V lost 4 bases and J 0 bases, leaving 11 bases between the germline ends. The CDR3 sequence: CASSSRVTSTDTQYF. The DNA of the CDR3 is TGTGCCAGCAGCTCCCGAGTTACTAGCACAGATACGCAGTATTTT.

The rearrangement uses TRBV19 and TRBJ2-1, with D uncertain. Germline loops: CDR1 LNHDA, CDR2 SQIVND (reference sequence). The CDR3 runs 16 residues. The V end lost 3 bases, the J end lost 3 bases, and 15 bases lay between the germline ends. The DNA of the CDR3 is TGTGCCAGTAGTATCGGAGACCGCTACCGCTACAATGAGCAGTTCTTC. Amino acids: CASSIGDRYRYNEQFF.

The rearrangement joins TRBV5-1 to TRBJ1-4, with 8 bases matching TRBD1. There are 17 residues in the CDR3. CDR1 is SGHRS, CDR2 YFSETQ, per germline. Trimming at V came to 3 bases and at J to 7 bases, leaving 14 bases not matched to a gene. The CDR3 loop reads CASSWGTGPVFTEKLFF. As DNA, the CDR3 is TGCGCCAGCAGCTGGGGGACAGGACCTGTTTTCACTGAAAAACTGTTTTTT.

The chain couples TRBV5-6 to TRBJ1-5; no firm D call. V was clipped by 4 bases and J by 3 bases, with 17 bases between them. The germline gives CDR1 SGHDT, CDR2 YYEEEE. The CDR3 has 16 residues. DNA for the CDR3: TGTGCCAGCAGCCAAGGTGGAGGGCGGATCAATCAGCCCCAGCATTTT. Translation: CASSQGGGRINQPQHF.

For this clone: A read error is likely, as this CDR3 ends without the conserved phenylalanine or tryptophan. The genes are TRBV5-1 and TRBJ2-7; D may be TRBD1 (5 bases). V gave up 4 bases and J gave up 3 bases, with 11 bases separating them. CDR1 and CDR2 from the germline V gene are SGHRS and YFSETQ. The CDR3 spans 13 residues. CDR3 residues: CASSPWGNYEQYL. The CDR3 DNA sequence: TGCGCCAGCAGCCCATGGGGCAACTACGAGCAGTACCTC.

The DNA for the CDR3 is TGTGCCAGCAGTTTCCTAGCGCCTTCCCTCGGGTCCTACGAGCAGTACTTC. Protein product: CASSFLAPSLGSYEQYF. The gene calls are TRBV27 and TRBJ2-7; tentatively, D is TRBD2 (6 bases). Looked up from germline, CDR1 is MNHEY and CDR2 is SMNVEV (reference sequence). Trimming took 3 bases from V and 1 from J, leaving 19 bases between them. The CDR3 runs to 17 residues.

The chain is built from TRBV18 and TRBJ1-5; tentative D call: TRBD1 (5 bases). In germline, CDR1 is KGHSH, CDR2 LQKENI. This CDR3 is 13 amino acids long. Trimming took 2 bases from V and 6 from J, leaving 8 bases between them. DNA of the CDR3: TGTGCCAGCTCACCAGACAGCTCTCAGCCCCAGCATTTT. Translation: CASSPDSSQPQHF.

This clone was seen more than once but under ten times. The J gene is TRBJ1-1, the V gene TRBV18; 8 nucleotides match TRBD1. With 4 bases clipped from V and 5 bases from J, the junction kept 3 bases outside the gene matches. This CDR3 comprises 13 residues. From germline, CDR1 is KGHSH and CDR2 LQKENI. This CDR3 reads CASSLDRGTEAFF. As DNA, the CDR3 is TGTGCCAGCTCACTAGACAGGGGAACTGAAGCTTTCTTT.

In this sample, this clone turned up once. The V gene is TRBV9, the J gene TRBJ2-5; 10 positions agree with TRBD2. The DNA end is more similar to TRBJ2-7, so the J call may be wrong. This CDR3 is built from 15 residues. From germline, CDR1 is SGDLS and CDR2 YYNGEE. CDR3 amino acids: CASSEGLAGAYEQYF. The CDR3 nucleotides are TGTGCCAGCAGCGAAGGGCTAGCGGGAGCCTACGAGCAGTACTTC.

The chain is built from TRBV12-5 and TRBJ2-1; 7 bases are shared with TRBD2. Germline trimming cut 0 bases from V and 5 bases from J; bases unmatched to any gene: 7. The germline gives CDR1 LGHNT, CDR2 FRNRAP. The CDR3 contains 16 residues. CDR3 sequence (DNA): TGTGCTAGTGGTTTGGTACCGGGAGGACCCCACAATGAGCAGTTCTTC. Protein sequence: CASGLVPGGPHNEQFF.

This clone was detected only once. The chain has TRBV11-2 and TRBJ2-7; TRBD1 aligns across 12 bases. Germline values: CDR1 SGHAT, CDR2 FQNNGV. This CDR3 is built from 15 residues. V lost 4 bases to trimming and J lost 4 bases; unmatched junction nucleotides: 5. The CDR3 DNA reads as TGTGCCAGCAGCTACGGGACAGGGGGCAGATACGAGCAGTACTTC. Translated, it gives CASSYGTGGRYEQYF.

This clone is a singleton in its sample. The rearrangement joins TRBV7-2 to TRBJ2-7; 10 nucleotides match TRBD2. The V segment lost 7 bases and the J segment 7 bases; nucleotides outside the gene matches: 10. This CDR3 is 14 amino acids long. CDR1 SGHTA and CDR2 FQGNSA come from the germline V gene. The CDR3 protein is CASNSRTSGLEQYF. DNA for the CDR3: TGTGCCAGCAACTCCCGGACTAGCGGCCTGGAGCAGTACTTC.

The chain combines TRBV5-1 with TRBJ1-1; D is perhaps TRBD1 (5 bases). Trimming pared 2 bases from V and 10 bases from J, leaving 18 bases between. CDR1 SGHRS and CDR2 YFSETQ come from the germline V gene. The CDR3 runs 14 residues. CDR3 region: CASSFGFPGEGAFF. CDR3 nucleotides: TGCGCCAGCAGCTTCGGATTCCCGGGGGAGGGAGCTTTCTTT.

The J gene is TRBJ1-5, the V gene TRBV27; TRBD1 matches at 8 bases. The CDR3 is 17 amino acids. V shed 6 bases and J 2 bases; nucleotides not matched to a gene: 12. The germline CDR1 and CDR2 sequences are MNHEY and SMNVEV (reference sequence). CDR3 DNA sequence: TGTGCCAGCAGCGACGACAGGGGTAGTGGGGGCAATCAGCCCCAGCATTTT. The encoded protein is CASSDDRGSGGNQPQHF.

The genes are TRBV19 and TRBJ2-3; D is unresolved. The CDR3 covers 16 residues. V shed 3 bases and J shed 0 bases, with 13 bases lying between them. Germline CDR1 is LNHDA and CDR2 is SQIVND (reference sequence). The CDR3 spells CASSISFLGSTDTQYF. The CDR3 nucleotides are TGTGCCAGTAGTATCTCCTTCCTCGGTAGCACAGATACGCAGTATTTT.

The gene calls are TRBV7-9 and TRBJ1-4; D may be TRBD1 (6 bases). The CDR3 is 13 amino acids. V was trimmed by 4 bases and J by 10 bases, leaving 13 bases between them. In germline, CDR1 is SEHNR, CDR2 FQNEAQ (reference sequence). Written as DNA, the CDR3 is TGTGCCAGCAGCTACTGGGACAAATCAAAACTGTTTTTT. This translates into CASSYWDKSKLFF.

This clone was counted a single time. The CDR3 coding sequence is TGTGCCACCAGCAGGCCTGGCGGGGGATCCAGCACAGATACGCAGTATTTT. The encoded protein is CATSRPGGGSSTDTQYF. The chain couples TRBV15 to TRBJ2-3; 7 bases fit TRBD2. After removal of 3 bases from V and 0 bases from J, the junction contained 9 bases not matched to a gene. Germline loops: CDR1 LNHNV, CDR2 YYDKDF (reference sequence). CDR3 length: 17 amino acids.

This clone came up a few times. V gene TRBV21-1 combines with J gene TRBJ2-1; TRBD2, the D gene given by the table, was not confirmed from the DNA. TRBV21-1 is labeled a pseudogene. The CDR3 loop spans 10 amino acids. The CDR3 bases are TGTGCCAGGGGGACTAGCCTTCGGTTCTTC. It yields the protein CARGTSLRFF.

This clone was counted a few times. The CDR3 bases are TGTGCCACCACGAGCGGGAGAGATACCGGGGAGCTGTTTTTT. Translating gives CATTSGRDTGELFF. The chain couples TRBV15 to TRBJ2-2, with 8 bases matching TRBD2. J was trimmed by 5 bases and V by 7 bases; bases with no gene match: 6. The CDR3 is made up of 14 amino acids. CDR1 LNHNV and CDR2 YYDKDF come from the germline V gene (reference sequence).

V usage is TRBV5-1 and J usage is TRBJ2-2; 7 bases agree with TRBD1. CDR3 length: 15 residues. The germline CDR1 and CDR2 sequences are SGHRS and YFSETQ. The J segment lost 4 bases and the V segment lost 5 bases, leaving 8 bases of the junction unmatched. CDR3 DNA: TGCGCCAGCAGGCCCACAGGGGTAGGCACCGGGGAGCTGTTTTTT. It codes for CASRPTGVGTGELFF.